The T cell receptor beta chain described here comes from a study of OX40 agonist ivuxolimab in advanced cancers. Using immunoSEQ multiplex PCR, the repertoire was profiled, and TCRdb retains in-frame clones only, with some absent. The table shows some 99,000 clones, with less than 95% occurring only once. The receptor's source is an adult with an advanced solid tumor such as melanoma, head and neck, liver or kidney cancer. Sample: CD4+ or CD8+ T cells sorted from blood, taken in a trial of the OX40 agonist ivuxolimab.

Here the CDR3 DNA reads TGTGCCAGCAGCCCCCCCGGGGGCAGTGCTTTCTTT. This encodes CASSPPGGSAFF. The V and J genes are TRBV11-3 and TRBJ1-1, with D tentatively TRBD1 (6 bases). The ends were cut back, 5 bases at V and 11 bases at J, with 15 bases in the middle. CDR1 and CDR2 from the germline V gene are SGHNT and YENEEA. There are 12 residues in the CDR3.